This TCR beta chain was sequenced in a study of OX40 agonist ivuxolimab in advanced cancers. In terms of the full investigation: The costimulatory receptor OX40 (CD134) was targeted by ivuxolimab, a fully human IgG2 agonistic monoclonal antibody. The dose-escalation cohort was 82.7% male with a mean age of approximately 60 years, ranging from roughly 23 to 85. The paper covers the monotherapy dose-escalation part of the phase I ivuxolimab trial, which included N = 52 patients. Intravenous ivuxolimab was administered to patients every 2 weeks at six dose levels: 0.01, 0.1, 0.3, 1.5, 3 and 10 mg/kg. Of the approximately 54 dose-escalation patients, hepatocellular carcinoma was present in some 19, melanoma in around 15, renal cell carcinoma in 9 and head and neck cancer in 9. Partial responses were achieved by three dose-escalation patients, of whom one had hepatocellular carcinoma and two had cutaneous melanoma. Prior anti-PD-1, anti-PD-L1 or anti-CTLA-4 therapy was permitted, and checkpoint inhibitors had been received by around 40% of dose-escalation patients. The point of sequencing TCRbeta in the periphery was to test whether ivuxolimab changed TCR sequence diversity and drove clonal T-cell expansion.

Including the terminal cysteine and phenylalanine, the CDR3 comprises 14 residues. Just the 42-base CDR3 DNA is kept, in frame starting at base 1. Based on the germline V gene, the CDR1 and CDR2 sequences are SGHTA and FQGNSA. Deletion took 5 bases off V and 5 bases off J, with a span of 15 bases between the germline ends. Patients with autoimmune disease history or receiving systemic immunosuppression were excluded from the trial. Peripheral blood for TCR sequencing was drawn from every dose cohort at baseline, at cycle 4 day 1 and at cycle 7 day 1. The samples were taken from a phase I, first-in-human, multicenter, open-label dose-escalation trial of ivuxolimab. The trial enrolled adults with locally advanced or metastatic head and neck squamous cell, hepatocellular, melanoma or renal cell carcinoma. Before TCR sequencing, CD4+ and CD8+ T cells were separately sorted from peripheral blood. Here is what the overall study found, with its caveats: In the 0.1-3.0 mg/kg groups, partial responders had among the lowest normalized peripheral clonal expansion, particularly in CD8+ T cells. At doses from 0.1 to 3.0 mg/kg, clonal expansion was seen in both CD4+ and CD8+ blood T cells between baseline and week 6. Which antigens the clonally expanded peripheral T cells were specific for was not determined. Low levels of normalized T-cell clonal expansion were also seen in some nonresponding patients. After ivuxolimab, expanded clones were on average more numerous among CD8+ T cells than among CD4+ T cells.

Details on this clone: No antigen is known for it. The sample holds no much larger clone one base away, and base qualities are not on file.

Genomic DNA was isolated from the sorted cells so that the TCRbeta CDR3 region could be sequenced. The immunoSEQ Assay was used for sequencing of TCRbeta CDR3 regions. Held by TCRdb, this immuneACCESS table contains in-frame sequences only and omits some clones. Under half of the omission traces to an unresolved V gene where checked; the cause of the rest is unknown. Recorded for this sample are roughly 67,000 clones; 65% to 90% of them occurred a single time. 1.5% to 2% of the sample goes to the ten largest clones. The TCR was taken from an adult with an advanced solid tumor such as melanoma, head and neck, liver or kidney cancer. This material consisted of CD4+ or CD8+ T cells sorted from blood, taken in a trial of the OX40 agonist ivuxolimab. The chain joins TRBV7-2 to TRBJ2-5; the D gene cannot be named for sure. CDR3 reads: CASSPNPGPETQYF. The DNA sequence reads TGTGCCAGCAGCCCTAACCCCGGGCCGGAGACCCAGTACTTC.